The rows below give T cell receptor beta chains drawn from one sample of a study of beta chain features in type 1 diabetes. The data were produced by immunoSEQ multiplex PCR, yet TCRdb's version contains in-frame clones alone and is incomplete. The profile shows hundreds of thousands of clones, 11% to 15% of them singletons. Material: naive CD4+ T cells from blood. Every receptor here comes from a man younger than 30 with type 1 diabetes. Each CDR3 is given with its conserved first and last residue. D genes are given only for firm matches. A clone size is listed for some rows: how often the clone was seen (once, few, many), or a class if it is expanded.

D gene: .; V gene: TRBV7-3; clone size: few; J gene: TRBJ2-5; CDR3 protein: CASSFRAGQETQYF; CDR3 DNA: TGTGCCAGCAGCTTCCGAGCGGGTCAAGAGACCCAGTACTTC
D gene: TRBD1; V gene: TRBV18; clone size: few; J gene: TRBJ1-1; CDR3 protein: CASSPPNRGNTEAFF; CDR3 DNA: TGTGCCAGCTCACCTCCTAACAGGGGGAACACTGAAGCTTTCTTT
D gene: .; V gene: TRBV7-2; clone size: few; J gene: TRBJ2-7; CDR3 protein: CASSLGPGEDEQYF; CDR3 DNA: TGTGCCAGCAGCTTAGGTCCCGGGGAAGACGAGCAGTACTTC
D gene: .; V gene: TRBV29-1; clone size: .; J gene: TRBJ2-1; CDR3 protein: CSVERTMNNEQFF; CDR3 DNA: TGCAGCGTTGAAAGGACGATGAACAATGAGCAGTTCTTC
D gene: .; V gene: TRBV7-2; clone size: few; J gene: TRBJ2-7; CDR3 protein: CASSLGRDEQYF; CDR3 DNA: TGTGCCAGCAGCTTAGGCAGAGACGAGCAGTACTTC
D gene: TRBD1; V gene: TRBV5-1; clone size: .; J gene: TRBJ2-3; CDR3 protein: CASSSQTGRTDTQYF; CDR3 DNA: TGCGCCAGCAGCTCTCAGACAGGGCGCACAGATACGCAGTATTTT
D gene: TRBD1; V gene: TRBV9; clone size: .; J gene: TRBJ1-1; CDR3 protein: CASSARQGTEAFF; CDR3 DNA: TGTGCCAGCAGCGCCCGACAGGGGACTGAAGCTTTCTTT
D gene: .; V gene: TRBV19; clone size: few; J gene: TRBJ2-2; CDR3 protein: CASSIGGELFF; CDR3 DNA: TGTGCCAGTAGTATAGGCGGGGAGCTGTTTTTT
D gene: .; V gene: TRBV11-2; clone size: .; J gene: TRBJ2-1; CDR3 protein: CASSLVRRGYNEQFF; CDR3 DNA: TGTGCCAGCAGCTTAGTTAGACGAGGCTACAATGAGCAGTTCTTC
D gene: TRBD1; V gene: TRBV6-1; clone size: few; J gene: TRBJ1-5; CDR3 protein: CASRETGDQPQHF; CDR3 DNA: TGTGCCAGCAGGGAAACAGGGGATCAGCCCCAGCATTTT
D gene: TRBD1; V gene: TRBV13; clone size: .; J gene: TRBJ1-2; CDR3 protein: CASSRAGQGANYGYTF; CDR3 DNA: TGTGCCAGCAGCAGGGCGGGACAGGGTGCGAACTATGGCTACACCTTC
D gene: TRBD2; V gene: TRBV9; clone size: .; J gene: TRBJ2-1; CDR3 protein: CASSKGTSGSSIPYNEQFF; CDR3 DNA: TGTGCCAGCAGCAAGGGAACTAGCGGGAGTAGTATCCCCTACAATGAGCAGTTCTTC
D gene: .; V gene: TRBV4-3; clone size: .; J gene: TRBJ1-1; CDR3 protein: CASSTQEDTEAFF; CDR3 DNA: TGCGCCAGCAGCACACAGGAGGACACTGAAGCTTTCTTT
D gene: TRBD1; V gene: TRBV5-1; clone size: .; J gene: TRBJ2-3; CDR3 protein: CASTAGTASRADTQYF; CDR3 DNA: TGCGCCAGCACCGCTGGGACAGCCTCTCGTGCAGATACGCAGTATTTT
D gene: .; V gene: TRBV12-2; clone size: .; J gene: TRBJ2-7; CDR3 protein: CASHHGWGEQYF; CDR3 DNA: TGTGCAAGCCACCACGGCTGGGGCGAGCAGTACTTC
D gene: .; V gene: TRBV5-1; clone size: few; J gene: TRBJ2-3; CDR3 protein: CASSLTVSTDTQYF; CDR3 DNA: TGCGCCAGCAGCTTGACCGTGAGCACAGATACGCAGTATTTT
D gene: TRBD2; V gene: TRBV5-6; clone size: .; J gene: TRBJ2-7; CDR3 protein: CASSQLAGGFYEQYF; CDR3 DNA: TGTGCCAGCAGCCAACTAGCGGGAGGGTTCTACGAGCAGTACTTC
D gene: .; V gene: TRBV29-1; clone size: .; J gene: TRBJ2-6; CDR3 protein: CSVRGSGANVLTF; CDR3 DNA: TGCAGCGTTAGGGGGTCCGGGGCCAACGTCCTGACTTTC
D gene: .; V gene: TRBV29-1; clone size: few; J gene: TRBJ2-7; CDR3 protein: CSASITYEQYF; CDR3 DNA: TGCAGCGCATCCATCACCTACGAGCAGTACTTC
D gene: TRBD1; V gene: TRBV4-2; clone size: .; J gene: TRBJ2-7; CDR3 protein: CASSQEVGGLYEQYF; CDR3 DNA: TGTGCCAGCAGCCAAGAGGTAGGGGGCCTCTACGAGCAGTACTTC
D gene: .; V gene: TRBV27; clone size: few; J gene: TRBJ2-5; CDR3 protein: CASSPYEEETQYF; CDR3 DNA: TGTGCCAGCAGTCCCTACGAGGAAGAGACCCAGTACTTC
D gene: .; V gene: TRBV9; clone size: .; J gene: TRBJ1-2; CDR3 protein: CASSVGTPLYGYTF; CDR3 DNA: TGTGCCAGCAGCGTGGGGACACCTCTATATGGCTACACCTTC
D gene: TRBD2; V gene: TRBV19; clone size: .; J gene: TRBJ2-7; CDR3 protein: CASSYSGTSSYEQYF; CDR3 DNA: TGTGCCAGTAGCTATAGCGGGACATCATCCTACGAGCAGTACTTC
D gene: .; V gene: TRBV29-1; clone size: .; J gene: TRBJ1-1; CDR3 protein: CSVQGRVRTEAFF; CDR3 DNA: TGCAGCGTGCAGGGCAGGGTGAGGACTGAAGCTTTCTTT
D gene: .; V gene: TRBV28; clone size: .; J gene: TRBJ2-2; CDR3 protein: CASSRITGELFF; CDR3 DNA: TGTGCCAGCAGCCGGATCACCGGGGAGCTGTTTTTT
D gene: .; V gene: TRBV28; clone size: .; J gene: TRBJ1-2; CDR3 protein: CASIANLGGYGYTF; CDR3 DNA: TGTGCCAGCATTGCGAATTTGGGGGGATATGGCTACACCTTC
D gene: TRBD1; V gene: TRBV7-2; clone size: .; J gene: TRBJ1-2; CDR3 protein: CASSPPRDRAGRGYTF; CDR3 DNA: TGTGCCAGCAGCCCACCCCGTGACAGGGCCGGCAGGGGCTACACCTTC
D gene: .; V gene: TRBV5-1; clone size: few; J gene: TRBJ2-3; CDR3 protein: CASSLVGTSTDTQYF; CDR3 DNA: TGCGCCAGCAGCTTGGTCGGTACTAGCACAGATACGCAGTATTTT
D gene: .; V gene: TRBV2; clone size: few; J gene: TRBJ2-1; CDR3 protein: CASPRDSYNEQFF; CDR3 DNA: TGTGCCAGTCCCCGGGACTCCTACAATGAGCAGTTCTTC
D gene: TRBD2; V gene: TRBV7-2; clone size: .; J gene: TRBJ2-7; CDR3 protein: CASSLELAGGRYNYEQYF; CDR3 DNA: TGTGCCAGCAGCTTAGAACTAGCGGGGGGCCGCTATAATTACGAGCAGTACTTC
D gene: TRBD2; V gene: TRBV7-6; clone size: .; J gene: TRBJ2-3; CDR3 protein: CASSGGSTDTQYF; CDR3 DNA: TGTGCCAGCTCGGGGGGTTCCACAGATACGCAGTATTTT
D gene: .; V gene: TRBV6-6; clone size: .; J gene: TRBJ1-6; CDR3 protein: CASSYSEGVGSPLHF; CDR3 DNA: TGTGCCAGCAGTTACTCGGAGGGGGTAGGTTCACCCCTCCACTTT
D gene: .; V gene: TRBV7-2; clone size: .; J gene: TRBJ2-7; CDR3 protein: CASSLGFQTYEQYF; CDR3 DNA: TGTGCCAGCAGCTTAGGTTTTCAAACCTACGAGCAGTACTTC
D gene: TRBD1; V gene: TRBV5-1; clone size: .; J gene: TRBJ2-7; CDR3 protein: CASSAGQGADYYEQYF; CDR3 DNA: TGCGCCAGCAGCGCCGGACAGGGGGCCGATTACTACGAGCAGTACTTC
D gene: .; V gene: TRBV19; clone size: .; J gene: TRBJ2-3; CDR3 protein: CASSIAAGEDTQYF; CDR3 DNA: TGTGCCAGTAGTATTGCGGCAGGAGAGGATACGCAGTATTTT
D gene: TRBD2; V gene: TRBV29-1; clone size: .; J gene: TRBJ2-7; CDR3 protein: CSVRTSGGPYEQYF; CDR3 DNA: TGCAGCGTTAGGACTAGCGGGGGCCCCTACGAGCAGTACTTC
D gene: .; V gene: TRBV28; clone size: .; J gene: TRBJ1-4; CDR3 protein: CASSPQGTTNEKLFF; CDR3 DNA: TGTGCCAGCAGTCCACAGGGAACTACTAATGAAAAACTGTTTTTT
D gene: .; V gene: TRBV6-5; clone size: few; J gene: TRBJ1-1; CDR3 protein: CASSGLGGQAEAFF; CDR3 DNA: TGTGCCAGCAGTGGCCTCGGGGGCCAGGCTGAAGCTTTCTTT
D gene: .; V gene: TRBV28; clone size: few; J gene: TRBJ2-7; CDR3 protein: CASSLRPSGKPYEQYF; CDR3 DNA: TGTGCCAGCAGTCTTCGCCCCTCAGGGAAACCCTACGAGCAGTACTTC
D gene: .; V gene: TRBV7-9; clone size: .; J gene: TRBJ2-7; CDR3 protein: CASSPNRVPPYEQYF; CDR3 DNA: TGTGCCAGCAGTCCTAACAGGGTACCCCCTTACGAGCAGTACTTC
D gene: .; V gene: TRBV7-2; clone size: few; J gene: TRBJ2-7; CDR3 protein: CASSPRGAASSYEQYF; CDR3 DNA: TGTGCCAGCAGCCCCCGGGGAGCGGCGAGCTCCTACGAGCAGTACTTC
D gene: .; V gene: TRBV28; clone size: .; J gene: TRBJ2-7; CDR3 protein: CASSLGTEQYF; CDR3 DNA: TGTGCCAGCAGTTTAGGGACCGAGCAGTACTTC
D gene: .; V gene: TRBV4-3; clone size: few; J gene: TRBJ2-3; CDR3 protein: CASSLEGPSTDTQYF; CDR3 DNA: TGCGCCAGCAGCCTGGAGGGCCCCAGCACAGATACGCAGTATTTT
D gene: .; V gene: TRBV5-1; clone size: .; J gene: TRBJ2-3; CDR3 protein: CASSLDPADTQYF; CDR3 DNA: TGCGCCAGCAGCTTGGACCCGGCGGATACGCAGTATTTT
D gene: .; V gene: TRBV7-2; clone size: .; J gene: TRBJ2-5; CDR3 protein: CASSLAILETQYF; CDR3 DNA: TGTGCCAGCAGCTTAGCAATCTTAGAGACCCAGTACTTC
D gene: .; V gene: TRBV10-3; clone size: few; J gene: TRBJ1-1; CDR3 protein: CAIRTGSGTEAFF; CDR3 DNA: TGTGCCATCAGAACAGGGAGCGGCACTGAAGCTTTCTTT
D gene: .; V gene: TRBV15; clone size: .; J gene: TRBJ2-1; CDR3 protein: CATSRKGGNEQFF; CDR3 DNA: TGTGCCACCAGCAGAAAGGGGGGGAATGAGCAGTTCTTC
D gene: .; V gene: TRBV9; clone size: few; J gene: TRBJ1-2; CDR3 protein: CASSVAGYGYTF; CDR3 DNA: TGTGCCAGCAGCGTAGCTGGCTATGGCTACACCTTC
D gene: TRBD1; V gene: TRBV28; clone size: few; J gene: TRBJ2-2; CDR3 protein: CASSLGTGGLFF; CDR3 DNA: TGTGCCAGCAGTCTGGGGACAGGAGGGCTGTTTTTT
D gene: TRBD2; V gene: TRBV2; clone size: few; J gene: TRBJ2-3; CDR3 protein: CASSLGVASGTDTQYF; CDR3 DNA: TGTGCCAGCAGCTTGGGGGTAGCTAGCGGGACAGATACGCAGTATTTT
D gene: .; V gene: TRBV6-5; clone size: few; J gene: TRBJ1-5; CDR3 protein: CASSYGSNQPQHF; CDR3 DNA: TGTGCCAGCAGTTACGGGTCCAATCAGCCCCAGCATTTT
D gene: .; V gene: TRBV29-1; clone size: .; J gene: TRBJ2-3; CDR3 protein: CSPRVRGDTQYF; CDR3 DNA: TGCAGCCCAAGGGTCAGGGGAGATACGCAGTATTTT
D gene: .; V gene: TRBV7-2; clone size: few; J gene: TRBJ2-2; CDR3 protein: CASSYWTLNTGELFF; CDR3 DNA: TGTGCCAGCAGCTACTGGACCCTTAACACCGGGGAGCTGTTTTTT